These 3 T cell receptor beta chains came from one sample sequenced in a study of blood T cell repertoires in COVID-19. TCRdb's copy holds only in-frame clones and misses some; the assay was immunoSEQ multiplex PCR. The sample carries some 330,000 clones, around 87% recorded once. The sample taken for sequencing was PBMCs or T cells enriched from blood (not recorded which). Receptor source: a man aged 40-49 years in a cohort exposed to, infected with or recovered from COVID-19 (not recorded which).

This rearrangement joins TRBV7-2 to TRBJ2-1; tentative D call: TRBD2 (6 bases). Germline CDR1 and CDR2: SGHTA and FQGNSA. The V end was cut by 2 bases, the J end by 2 bases, with 13 bases between. CDR3 length equals 16 residues. This CDR3 is CASSLFREVTYNEQFF. The CDR3, as DNA: TGTGCCAGCAGCTTATTTAGGGAGGTCACCTACAATGAGCAGTTCTTC.

This clone appeared once. V is TRBV6-6 and J is TRBJ1-1, with a tentative D call TRBD1 (6 bases). CDR3 size: 17 residues. CDR1 is MNHNY and CDR2 is SVGAGI in the germline V gene (reference sequence). V was trimmed by 5 bases and J by 0 bases, leaving 19 bases between them. CDR3 protein: CASSRNRDWDMNTEAFF. CDR3 DNA sequence: TGTGCCAGCAGTCGAAACAGGGATTGGGACATGAACACTGAAGCTTTCTTT.

This clone was seen a handful of times. The chain uses TRBV28 and TRBJ1-5; 7 nucleotides match TRBD1. Trimming took 4 bases from V and 2 from J; bases not matched to a gene: 11. Germline V gene sequence: CDR1 MDHEN, CDR2 SYDVKM. CDR3 size: 17 residues. CDR3 amino acids: CASSSTGTLRRNQPQHF. For the CDR3, the DNA is TGTGCCAGCAGTTCGACAGGGACCCTTCGGCGCAATCAGCCCCAGCATTTT.